A single sample is the source of the 11 T cell receptor beta chains below, sequenced in a study of beta chain features in type 1 diabetes. The isolated RNA, all of it, was reverse transcribed, so expressed TCRB transcripts were what got sequenced. Measured with immunoSEQ multiplex PCR; TCRdb has only the in-frame clones, and not every one. The sample consists of 450,000 to 550,000 clones, approximately 28% of them appearing once. Sequenced: naive CD4+ T cells from blood. The source is a man in his late teens or twenties in good health.

This clone was counted a few times. Other nucleotide sequences in the sample specify the same CDR3. The V and J genes are TRBV10-3 and TRBJ2-1; D not certain. V gave up 3 bases and J gave up 7 bases, with 4 bases separating them. Germline V lookup: CDR1 ENHRY, CDR2 SYGVKD. The CDR3 sequence is 11 residues long. Here the CDR3 DNA reads TGTGCCATCAGTGAAGGTAATGAGCAGTTCTTC. This sequence encodes CAISEGNEQFF.

The V gene is TRBV28, the J gene TRBJ2-5, with 9 bases aligning to TRBD1. Unmatched junction bases numbered 13, after V lost 5 bases and J lost 6 bases. Germline CDR1 MDHEN, CDR2 SYDVKM. The CDR3 is made up of 16 amino acids. CDR3 in DNA: TGTGCCAGCAGTGTAATACAGGGGGCGCGGGGGAAGACCCAGTACTTC. It specifies CASSVIQGARGKTQYF. The full variable domain, its missing parts supplied by reference TRBV28 and TRBJ2-5, is DVKVTQSSRYLVKRTGEKVFLECVQDMDHENMFWYRQDPGLGLRLIYFSYDVKMKEKGDIPEGYSVSREKKERFSLILESASTNQTSMYLCASSVIQGARGKTQYFGPGTRLLVL.

V and J are TRBV4-3 and TRBJ1-2; no firm D call. This CDR3 region has 14 residues. Trimming pared 2 bases from V and 2 bases from J, leaving 9 bases between. From germline, CDR1 is LGHNA and CDR2 YSLEER. The chain's CDR3 is CASSQQTNNYGYTF. Here the CDR3 DNA reads TGCGCCAGCAGCCAACAGACAAACAACTATGGCTACACCTTC.

The chain links TRBV30 to TRBJ1-1, with D unresolved. V was cut by 1 base and J by 2 bases, with 11 bases left in between. CDR3 length: 14 residues. The germline CDR1 and CDR2 sequences are GTSNPN and SVGIG (reference sequence). CDR3 bases: TGTGCCTGGAGTGCGGGAAGCTCTAACACTGAAGCTTTCTTT. Translated: CAWSAGSSNTEAFF.

The V gene is TRBV29-1, the J gene TRBJ2-5; 8 nucleotides agree with TRBD2. The V and J ends lost 3 bases and 5 bases, in that order; junction bases with no gene match: 8. The germline CDR1 and CDR2 sequences are SQVTM and ANQGSEA. The CDR3 length is 14 residues. CDR3 protein: CSVEGSGALETQYF. CDR3 DNA: TGCAGCGTTGAGGGTAGCGGGGCCCTCGAGACCCAGTACTTC.

This chain connects TRBV10-3 to TRBJ2-1; 7 bases line up with TRBD2. There are 15 residues in the CDR3. Germline CDR1 reads ENHRY; CDR2 reads SYGVKD. The V and J ends lost 2 bases and 8 bases, in that order; junction bases with no gene match: 9. The CDR3 protein is CAISEGAGRPHEQFF. The DNA for the CDR3 is TGTGCCATCAGTGAGGGAGCGGGAAGACCGCATGAGCAGTTCTTC.

This sequence joins TRBV28 and TRBJ2-7, with D unclear. CDR3 length: 12 residues. Trimming shortened V by 6 bases and J by 6 bases, and 12 bases separated the two germline ends. From germline, CDR1 is MDHEN and CDR2 SYDVKM. CDR3 in DNA: TGTGCCAGCAGCCCTAGACCGCGCGAGCAGTACTTC. The encoded protein is CASSPRPREQYF.

The genes are TRBV29-1 and TRBJ2-1, with 8 positions matching TRBD2. CDR1 and CDR2 from the germline V gene are SQVTM and ANQGSEA. The CDR3 loop spans 13 amino acids. V shed 7 bases and J 8 bases; nucleotides not matched to a gene: 10. CDR3 loop: CSALSSGGYEQFF. The CDR3 nucleotides read TGCAGCGCCCTGAGTTCGGGAGGGTATGAGCAGTTCTTC.

V is TRBV9 and J is TRBJ2-1; D could derive from TRBD1 or TRBD2 (6 bases each). The CDR3 is made up of 14 amino acids. Germline lookup yields CDR1 SGDLS and CDR2 YYNGEE. Deletions cut 4 bases from V and 6 bases from J, with 14 bases between. The CDR3 reads CASSYPGGGNEQFF. CDR3 coding DNA: TGTGCCAGCAGCTACCCCGGAGGGGGCAATGAGCAGTTCTTC.

The chain couples TRBV7-2 to TRBJ2-5; D not certain. Trimming removed 5 bases at V and 3 bases at J, with 13 bases between. The CDR3 is made up of 14 amino acids. Germline CDR1 SGHTA, CDR2 FQGNSA. The CDR3 DNA reads TGTGCCAGCAGCCCACAACCCGGTAAAGAGACCCAGTACTTC. It encodes CASSPQPGKETQYF.

This clone was counted between two and nine times. This sequence joins TRBV7-8 and TRBJ2-7; 9 nucleotides agree with TRBD1. Germline lookup yields CDR1 SGHVS and CDR2 FQNEAQ. The CDR3 length is 13 residues. Trimming at V came to 5 bases and at J to 3 bases, leaving 2 bases not matched to a gene. The CDR3 nucleotides read TGTGCCAGCAGCGTGGACAGGGGCTACGAGCAGTACTTC. Translated, it gives CASSVDRGYEQYF.